These 3 T cell receptor beta chains share one sample of origin, sequenced in a study of CXCR3-negative and CXCR3-positive naive CD8 T cells. The authors prepared UMI-labeled TRB cDNA libraries by 5' RACE. TCRdb reprocessed the 5' RACE reads, keeping one entry per CDR3 protein, no DNA. The repertoire shows more than 45,000 distinct CDR3 sequences; the top ten hold 23%. Sequencing used memory CD8+ T cells from blood. The receptors stem from a human donor in good health. Some clones in this sample may be carry-over from other donors' samples.

The chain joins TRBV27 to TRBJ2-1; the TRBD1 assignment by TCRdb is unverifiable without DNA. This CDR3 has 16 residues. CDR1 MNHEY and CDR2 SMNVEV come from the germline V gene (reference sequence). CDR3 amino acids: CASSLVGHPVYNEQFF.

This chain links TRBV29-1 with TRBJ2-2; TCRdb reports TRBD2, a call that lacks DNA to check it against. CDR1 and CDR2 (germline): SQVTM, ANQGSEA. CDR3 length: 15 amino acids. CDR3 loop: CSVATWTANTGELFF.

The chain has TRBV20-1 and TRBJ1-2; the D call of TRBD1 rests on TCRdb alone, since no DNA is present to check it. The CDR3 is 16 residues long. The germline V gene has CDR1 DFQATT and CDR2 SNEGSKA (reference sequence). The CDR3 spells CSASLTRTGRSYGYTF.